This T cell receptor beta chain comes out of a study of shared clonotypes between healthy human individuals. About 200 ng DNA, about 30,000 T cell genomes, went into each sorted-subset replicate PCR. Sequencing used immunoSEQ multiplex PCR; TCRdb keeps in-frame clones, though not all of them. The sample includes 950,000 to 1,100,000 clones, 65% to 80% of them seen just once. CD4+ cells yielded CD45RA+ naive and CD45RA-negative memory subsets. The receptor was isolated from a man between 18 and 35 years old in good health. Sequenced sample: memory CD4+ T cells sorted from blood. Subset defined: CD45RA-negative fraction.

CDR3 region: CATVPDGSGNTIYF. The CDR3 DNA is TGTGCCACCGTTCCGGATGGCTCTGGAAACACCATATATTTT. V gene TRBV6-5 combines with J gene TRBJ1-3; D remains unclear. The CDR3 is made up of 14 amino acids. V shed 10 bases and J shed 0 bases, with 13 bases lying between them. Germline V CDR1 and CDR2: MNHEY, SVGAGI.